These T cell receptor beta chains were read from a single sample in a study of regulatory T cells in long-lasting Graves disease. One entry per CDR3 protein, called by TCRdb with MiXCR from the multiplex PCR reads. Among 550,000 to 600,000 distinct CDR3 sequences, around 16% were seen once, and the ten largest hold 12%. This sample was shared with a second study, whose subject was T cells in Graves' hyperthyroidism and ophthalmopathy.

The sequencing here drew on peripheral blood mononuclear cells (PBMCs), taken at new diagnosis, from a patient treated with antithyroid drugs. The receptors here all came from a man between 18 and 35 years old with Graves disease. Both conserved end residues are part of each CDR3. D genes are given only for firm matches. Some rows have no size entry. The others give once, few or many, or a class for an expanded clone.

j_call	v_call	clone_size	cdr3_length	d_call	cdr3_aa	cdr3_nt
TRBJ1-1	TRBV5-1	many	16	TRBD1	CASRTGGRLANTEAFF	TGCGCCAGCAGAACAGGGGGCAGATTAGCGAACACTGAAGCTTTCTTT
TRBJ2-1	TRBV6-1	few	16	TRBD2	CASRTSRGSSYNEQFF	TGTGCCAGCAGGACGAGTCGCGGGAGCTCCTACAATGAGCAGTTCTTC
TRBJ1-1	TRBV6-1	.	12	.	CASRRQNTEAFF	TGTGCCAGCAGGCGACAGAACACTGAAGCTTTCTTT
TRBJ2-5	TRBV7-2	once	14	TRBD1	CASSDRGLQETQYF	TGTGCCAGCAGCGATAGGGGGCTTCAAGAGACCCAGTACTTC
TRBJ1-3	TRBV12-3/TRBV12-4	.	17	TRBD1	CASSPLTGAYSGNTIYF	TGTGCCAGCAGCCCCCTGACAGGGGCGTACTCTGGAAACACCATATATTTT
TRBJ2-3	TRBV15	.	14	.	CATSRSRGTDTQYF	TGTGCCACCAGCAGATCTAGGGGAACAGATACGCAGTATTTT
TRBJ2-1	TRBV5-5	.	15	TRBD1	CASSKDGTGDNEQFF	TGTGCCAGCAGCAAGGACGGGACAGGGGACAATGAGCAGTTCTTC
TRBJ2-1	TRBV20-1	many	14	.	CSARDGGAYNEQFF	TGCAGTGCTAGAGATGGCGGGGCCTACAATGAGCAGTTCTTC
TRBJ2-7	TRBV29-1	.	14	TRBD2	CSVPGLAGVYEQYF	TGCAGCGTACCCGGACTAGCGGGAGTCTACGAGCAGTACTTC
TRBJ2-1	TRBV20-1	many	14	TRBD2	CSAGSGLVRNEQFF	TGCAGTGCTGGATCGGGACTAGTCCGCAATGAGCAGTTCTTC
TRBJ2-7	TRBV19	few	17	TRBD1	CASSNHLRQGGVDEQYF	TGTGCCAGTAGTAACCATCTTAGACAGGGGGGCGTCGACGAGCAGTACTTC
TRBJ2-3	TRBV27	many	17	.	CASSPRGWGAPTDTQYF	TGTGCCAGCAGTCCCCGCGGTTGGGGGGCCCCCACAGATACGCAGTATTTT
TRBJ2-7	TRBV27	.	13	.	CASSPTVPYEQYF	TGTGCCAGCAGTCCGACGGTACCCTACGAGCAGTACTTC
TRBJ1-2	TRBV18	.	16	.	CASSPSRGALNYGYTF	TGTGCCAGCTCACCTTCTCGGGGGGCCCTTAACTATGGCTACACCTTC
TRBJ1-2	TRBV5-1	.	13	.	CASGRGANYGYTF	TGCGCCAGCGGCAGAGGGGCTAACTATGGCTACACCTTC
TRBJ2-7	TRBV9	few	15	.	CASSPRGDLRNEQYF	TGTGCCAGCAGCCCAAGAGGGGACTTGCGCAACGAGCAGTACTTC
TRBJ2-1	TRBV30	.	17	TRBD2	CASTGTSGILPYNEQFF	TGTGCCTCCACCGGGACTAGCGGGATACTACCCTACAATGAGCAGTTCTTC
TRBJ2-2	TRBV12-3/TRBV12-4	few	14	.	CASSLGGRTGELFF	TGTGCCAGCAGTTTGGGGGGCCGCACCGGGGAGCTGTTTTTT
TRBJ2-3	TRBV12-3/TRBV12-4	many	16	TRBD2	CASSLRLAGGSNTQYF	TGTGCCAGCAGTTTAAGGCTAGCGGGAGGTTCGAATACGCAGTATTTT
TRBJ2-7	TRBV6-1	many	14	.	CASSLYRVGYEQYF	TGTGCCAGCAGCCTCTATAGAGTCGGCTACGAGCAGTACTTC
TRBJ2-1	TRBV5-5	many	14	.	CASSLGQTNNEQFF	TGTGCCAGCAGCTTGGGACAGACAAACAATGAGCAGTTCTTC
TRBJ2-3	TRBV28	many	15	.	CASSFLQNPPDTQYF	TGTGCCAGCAGTTTTCTCCAAAACCCCCCAGATACGCAGTATTTT
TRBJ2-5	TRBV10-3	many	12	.	CAISEALETQYF	TGTGCCATCAGTGAGGCCTTGGAGACCCAGTACTTC